Presented here are 32 T cell receptor beta chains from one specimen sequenced in a study of cytomegalovirus exposure and HLA in healthy donors (dated by TCRdb to the late 2010s). The library was prepared using the immunoSEQ multiplex PCR assay. The multiplex PCR relied on a mix of 60 forward primers for TCR Vbeta segments and 13 reverse primers for TCR Jbeta segments. TCRdb re-hosts the immuneACCESS table, in-frame sequences only. Its copies lack some clones; in the studies checked, an unresolved V gene accounts for under half of them, and the cause for the rest is not known. The sample contains just under 95,000 clones, 81% of them found a single time. The top ten hold 10% of the sample. Sequencing was done on a sample of PBMCs. These receptors were obtained from a human donor in good health.

The chain is built from TRBV5-1 and TRBJ2-5; 10 nucleotides align to TRBD2. The CDR3 totals 14 residues. Germline V gene lookup returns CDR1 SGHRS and CDR2 YFSETQ. Trimming at V came to 6 bases and at J to 5 bases, leaving 7 bases not matched to a gene. The CDR3 nucleotides read TGCGCCAGCACCCAGGGACTAGCGTGGGAGACCCAGTACTTC. Its translation: CASTQGLAWETQYF.

This chain connects TRBV6-5 to TRBJ2-1; TRBD2 matches at 7 bases. Germline CDR1 MNHEY, CDR2 SVGAGI. CDR3 size: 15 residues. V dropped 10 bases and J dropped 3; count of bases not matched to a gene: 12. The CDR3 loop reads CATSSAGTGYNEQFF. The DNA for the CDR3 is TGTGCCACCTCGTCAGCGGGAACAGGCTACAATGAGCAGTTCTTC.

This clone came up once. This chain links TRBV29-1 with TRBJ2-7; TRBD2 matches at 10 bases. The V gene end was trimmed by 4 bases and the J gene end by 0 bases; junction bases not matched to a gene: 6. The CDR3 is 15 residues long. Germline assignment: CDR1 SQVTM and CDR2 ANQGSEA. The CDR3 nucleotides read TGCAGCGTTGGGGCTAGCGGGAGCCTCTCCTACGAGCAGTACTTC. Translation gives CSVGASGSLSYEQYF.

In this sample, this clone turned up once. The V gene is TRBV30, the J gene TRBJ2-5, with 7 bases lining up with TRBD2. The germline gives CDR1 GTSNPN, CDR2 SVGIG (reference sequence). This CDR3 contains 14 residues. With 0 bases clipped from V and 3 bases from J, the junction kept 4 bases outside the gene matches. CDR3 coding DNA: TGTGCCTGGAGTGTACTGGGGGGGAAAGAGACCCAGTACTTC. Translated: CAWSVLGGKETQYF.

V usage is TRBV5-8 and J usage is TRBJ2-5; 9 positions agree with TRBD2. J lost 5 bases, V lost 0 bases, and 11 bases had no gene match. This CDR3 comprises 17 residues. CDR1 and CDR2 from the germline V gene are SGHTS and YDEGEE. CDR3 bases: TGTGCCAGCAGCTTGGCCGCTTCTAGCGGGATCCACGAGACCCAGTACTTC. It codes for CASSLAASSGIHETQYF.

The chain's CDR3 is CAISEETGARVAFF. Here the CDR3 DNA reads TGTGCCATCAGTGAGGAGACAGGGGCTAGGGTAGCTTTCTTT. This chain uses TRBV10-3 with TRBJ1-1; 8 bases align to TRBD1. J was trimmed by 10 bases and V by 2 bases; bases with no gene match: 9. This CDR3 is built from 14 residues. CDR1 is ENHRY and CDR2 is SYGVKD in the germline V gene.

This clone appeared once. The chain has TRBV7-2 and TRBJ2-7, with 14 bases matching TRBD2. This CDR3 spans 15 amino acids. J gave up 3 bases and V 5 bases, and 3 bases lay outside the gene matches. The germline gives CDR1 SGHTA, CDR2 FQGNSA. The CDR3 DNA follows: TGTGCCAGCAGCCTCGGGACTAGCGGGGGCTACGAGCAGTACTTC. This gives the protein CASSLGTSGGYEQYF. Supplemented by reference TRBV7-2 and TRBJ2-7, the full variable domain reads GAGVSQSPSNKVTEKGKDVELRCDPISGHTALYWYRQSLGQGLEFLIYFQGNSAPDKSGLPSDRFSAERTGGSVSTLTIQRTQQEDSAVYLCASSLGTSGGYEQYFGPGTRLTVT.

The chain employs TRBV7-9 and TRBJ1-2; D is perhaps TRBD1 (6 bases). The V end lost 5 bases, the J end lost 2 bases, and 24 bases lay between the germline ends. CDR1 is SEHNR, CDR2 FQNEAQ, per germline (reference sequence). This CDR3 region has 18 residues. CDR3 residues: CASSLIPGTPNYNYGYTF. CDR3 coding DNA: TGTGCCAGCAGCCTTATACCCGGGACACCCAACTACAACTATGGCTACACCTTC.

The chain links TRBV4-1 to TRBJ2-7, with a weak D call TRBD1 (6 bases). Trimming took off 0 bases at V and 2 bases at J, with 20 bases between the two ends. The germline V gene encodes CDR1 MGHRA and CDR2 YSYEKL. The CDR3 has 18 amino acids. The CDR3 loop reads CASSQDLGTPPEPYEQYF. CDR3 bases: TGCGCCAGCAGCCAAGATTTAGGGACACCCCCCGAACCCTACGAGCAGTACTTC.

About this clone itself: Different DNA sequences within this sample yield the same CDR3. This chain uses TRBV5-1 with TRBJ2-5; TRBD2 agrees at 14 bases. This CDR3 region has 18 residues. Germline V gene lookup returns CDR1 SGHRS and CDR2 YFSETQ. The J segment lost 0 bases and the V segment lost 3 bases, leaving 7 bases of the junction unmatched. CDR3 sequence reads: CASSSGLAGGKYQETQYF. For the CDR3, the DNA is TGCGCCAGCAGCTCCGGACTAGCGGGGGGTAAATACCAAGAGACCCAGTACTTC.

The chain couples TRBV2 to TRBJ2-1; TRBD2 agrees at 11 bases. With 7 bases clipped from V and 10 bases from J, the junction kept 3 bases outside the gene matches. The germline CDR1 and CDR2 sequences are SNHLY and FYNNEI. This CDR3 has 12 residues. The CDR3 bases are TGTGCCAGCACTAGCGGGGGGATAGAGCAGTTCTTC. This sequence encodes CASTSGGIEQFF.

This rearrangement joins TRBV27 to TRBJ1-6, with D maybe TRBD1 (5 bases). This CDR3 is built from 19 residues. Germline CDR1 and CDR2: MNHEY and SMNVEV (reference sequence). V was clipped by 3 bases and J by 0 bases, with 18 bases between them. CDR3 in amino acids: CASSFANPRGSSYNSPLHF. CDR3 DNA sequence: TGTGCCAGCAGTTTCGCAAACCCTCGGGGGAGCTCCTATAATTCACCCCTCCACTTT.

The chain links TRBV6-1 to TRBJ2-7; no clear D. The germline V gene encodes CDR1 MNHNS and CDR2 SASEGT. The CDR3 is made up of 15 amino acids. Trimming left V 5 bases short and J 0 bases short, with 14 bases between. The DNA of the CDR3 is TGTGCCAGCAGTAACCGACAATCTTCCTCCTACGAGCAGTACTTC. It encodes CASSNRQSSSYEQYF.

This clone was recorded a few times. The chain recombines TRBV6-5 with TRBJ1-3, with 9 bases aligning to TRBD1. Germline values: CDR1 MNHEY, CDR2 SVGAGI. The CDR3 totals 15 residues. V lost 8 bases, J lost 0 bases, and 5 bases stayed unmatched. Here the CDR3 reads CASGTGGASGNTIYF. The CDR3 nucleotides are TGTGCCAGCGGCACAGGGGGCGCCTCTGGAAACACCATATATTTT.

This clone was found once. The chain uses TRBV7-3 and TRBJ2-1; 8 nucleotides line up with TRBD2. V shed 2 bases and J 5 bases; nucleotides not matched to a gene: 8. CDR1 is SGHTA and CDR2 is FQGTGA in the germline V gene. CDR3 size: 16 residues. The CDR3 here is CASSLYGGGLDNEQFF. The CDR3 DNA sequence: TGTGCCAGCAGCTTATATGGCGGGGGGCTGGACAATGAGCAGTTCTTC.

V usage is TRBV7-9 and J usage is TRBJ1-1; D gene uncertain. The germline gives CDR1 SEHNR, CDR2 FQNEAQ (reference sequence). With 3 bases removed from V and 3 bases from J, the gap between germline ends came to 8 bases. CDR3 size: 13 residues. CDR3 sequence reads: CASSLSRYTEAFF. CDR3 DNA: TGTGCCAGCAGCTTGAGTCGTTACACTGAAGCTTTCTTT.

This rearrangement joins TRBV28 to TRBJ2-7; 9 bases align to TRBD2. Losses at the gene ends were 7 bases for V and 3 bases for J; bases not matched to a gene: 4. This CDR3 region has 13 residues. Germline lookup yields CDR1 MDHEN and CDR2 SYDVKM. DNA of the CDR3: TGTGCCAGCAATCTAGCGGGGAACTACGAGCAGTACTTC. Translating it yields CASNLAGNYEQYF.

CDR3 DNA sequence: TGTGCCAGCGTGTGGTTGAGGGACACTGAAGCTTTCTTT. Amino acids: CASVWLRDTEAFF. The chain couples TRBV6-1 to TRBJ1-1; D is unresolved. Germline values: CDR1 MNHNS, CDR2 SASEGT. The CDR3 length is 13 residues. V was trimmed by 8 bases and J by 3 bases, leaving 13 bases between them.

This clone was counted a few times. This chain connects TRBV6-5 to TRBJ2-3, with D possibly matching TRBD2 (6 bases). There are 13 residues in the CDR3. Germline CDR1 MNHEY, CDR2 SVGAGI. V lost 6 bases and J lost 3, with 10 bases in between. The CDR3 spells CASRGRTTDTQYF. The CDR3 coding sequence is TGTGCCAGCAGGGGGAGGACGACAGATACGCAGTATTTT.

This chain uses TRBV19 with TRBJ1-5, with D tentatively TRBD1 (5 bases). The CDR3 has 13 residues. In germline, CDR1 is LNHDA, CDR2 SQIVND (reference sequence). The ends were cut back, 3 bases at V and 6 bases at J, with 9 bases in the middle. The CDR3 DNA reads TGTGCCAGTAGTATCGGGGGGTCTCAGCCCCAGCATTTT. Amino acids: CASSIGGSQPQHF.

This chain connects TRBV7-3 to TRBJ1-1; D is unclear. This CDR3 is built from 14 residues. The germline V gene has CDR1 SGHTA and CDR2 FQGTGA. Trimming stripped 5 bases from V and 3 bases from J, with 13 bases between. In nucleotides, the CDR3 is TGTGCCAGCAGCCCCAACGGTATCGACACTGAAGCTTTCTTT. Its translation: CASSPNGIDTEAFF.

This chain connects TRBV6-5 to TRBJ2-7, with 8 nucleotides matching TRBD1. There are 15 residues in the CDR3. The germline CDR1 and CDR2 sequences are MNHEY and SVGAGI. V was clipped by 5 bases and J by 1 base; unmatched bases: 7. Here the CDR3 DNA reads TGTGCCAGCAGTACTCAGGGGGCGGTTTCCTACGAGCAGTACTTC. It is translated as CASSTQGAVSYEQYF.

This clone appeared a few times. This chain connects TRBV4-3 to TRBJ2-7; D gene unclear. Looked up from germline, CDR1 is LGHNA and CDR2 is YSLEER. This CDR3 has 12 amino acids. V gave up 3 bases and J gave up 5 bases, with 8 bases separating them. DNA for the CDR3: TGCGCCAGCAGCCATGACTTGGACGAGCAGTACTTC. Protein product: CASSHDLDEQYF.

The V call is TRBV23-1, the J call TRBJ2-7; 7 nucleotides align to TRBD1. TRBV23-1 is designated an ORF whose function remains uncertain. The ends lost 6 bases at V and 9 bases at J; junction bases unmatched: 8. The length of the CDR3 is 12 residues. As DNA, the CDR3 is TGCGCCAGCAGCTTACGAGGGGGCGGGCAGTACTTC. Protein product: CASSLRGGGQYF.

The V and J genes are TRBV28 and TRBJ2-2, with 7 bases identical to TRBD2. CDR1 MDHEN and CDR2 SYDVKM come from the germline V gene. CDR3 length equals 14 residues. The ends lost 5 bases at V and 6 bases at J; junction bases unmatched: 6. CDR3 bases: TGTGCCAGCAGTGCGGGAGCGGGCGCCGGGGAGCTGTTTTTT. Protein product: CASSAGAGAGELFF.

This clone came up a few times. The rearrangement links TRBV7-9 to TRBJ1-1; D unresolved. The CDR3 totals 14 residues. Germline V gives CDR1 SEHNR, CDR2 FQNEAQ (reference sequence). Trimming removed 4 bases from V and 4 bases from J, with 13 bases in between. CDR3 protein: CASSSALEGTEAFF. The CDR3 DNA sequence: TGTGCCAGCAGCTCCGCCCTGGAGGGCACTGAAGCTTTCTTT.

This clone was recorded a few times. The chain is built from TRBV7-6 and TRBJ1-2; maybe TRBD1 (5 bases). In germline, CDR1 is SGHVS, CDR2 FNYEAQ. The CDR3 covers 13 residues. The V and J ends lost 4 bases and 7 bases respectively, with 13 bases between them. The CDR3 coding sequence is TGTGCCAGCAGCTCCCCCAGGGTCGGTGGCTACACCTTC. It codes for CASSSPRVGGYTF.

This chain links TRBV18 with TRBJ1-5, with 9 bases that match TRBD1. The CDR3 has 17 amino acids. The ends lost 3 bases at V and 2 bases at J; junction bases unmatched: 8. Per germline, CDR1 KGHSH and CDR2 LQKENI. The CDR3 DNA follows: TGTGCCAGCTCACCCGGGACAGGGCCGTTTGGCAATCAGCCCCAGCATTTT. Amino acids: CASSPGTGPFGNQPQHF.

This clone was found once. This chain's CDR3 is CASSPTGQLYEQYF. The CDR3 nucleotides read TGTGCCAGCAGCCCAACGGGACAGCTCTACGAGCAGTACTTC. The chain employs TRBV28 and TRBJ2-7; 7 nucleotides agree with TRBD1. After removal of 6 bases from V and 3 bases from J, the junction contained 8 bases not matched to a gene. This CDR3 comprises 14 residues. CDR1 and CDR2 (germline): MDHEN, SYDVKM. The variable domain in full, completed from reference TRBV28 and TRBJ2-7, reads DVKVTQSSRYLVKRTGEKVFLECVQDMDHENMFWYRQDPGLGLRLIYFSYDVKMKEKGDIPEGYSVSREKKERFSLILESASTNQTSMYLCASSPTGQLYEQYFGPGTRLTVT.

This chain uses TRBV29-1 with TRBJ2-2; D may be TRBD2 (7 bases). The CDR3 length is 14 residues. The ends were cut back, 4 bases at V and 5 bases at J, with 14 bases in the middle. Germline values: CDR1 SQVTM, CDR2 ANQGSEA. CDR3 in DNA: TGCAGCGTTGGGCGTAGGGGGGGTACCGGGGAGCTGTTTTTT. Translating it yields CSVGRRGGTGELFF.

The chain is built from TRBV9 and TRBJ2-2; possible D gene TRBD1, 6 bases. Germline V gene data show CDR1 as SGDLS and CDR2 as YYNGEE. V was cut by 5 bases and J by 6 bases, with 17 bases left in between. The CDR3 consists of 15 residues. This CDR3 reads CASSSTGWGPGELFF. The CDR3 DNA is TGTGCCAGCAGTTCAACAGGGTGGGGCCCCGGGGAGCTGTTTTTT.

This clone was counted between two and nine times. CDR3 sequence (DNA): TGTGCCAGCAGTCCCTCGCAGGGAACTGAAGCTTTCTTT. This codes for CASSPSQGTEAFF. The chain couples TRBV27 to TRBJ1-1; tentative D call: TRBD1 (5 bases). The V gene's germline CDR1 is MNHEY and CDR2 SMNVEV (reference sequence). The CDR3 has 13 amino acids. Between the trimmed V and J ends, which lost 5 bases and 5 bases, there was a span of 12 bases.